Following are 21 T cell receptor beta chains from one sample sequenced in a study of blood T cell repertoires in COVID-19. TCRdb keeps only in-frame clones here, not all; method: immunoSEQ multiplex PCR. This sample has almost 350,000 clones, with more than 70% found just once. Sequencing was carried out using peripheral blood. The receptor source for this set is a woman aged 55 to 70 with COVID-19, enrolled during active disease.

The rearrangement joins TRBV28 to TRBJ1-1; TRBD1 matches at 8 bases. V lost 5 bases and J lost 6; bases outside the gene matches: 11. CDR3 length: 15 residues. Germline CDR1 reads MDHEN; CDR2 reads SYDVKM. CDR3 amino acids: CASSRPGTGTSEAFF. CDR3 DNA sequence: TGTGCCAGCAGTCGTCCCGGGACAGGAACCTCTGAAGCTTTCTTT.

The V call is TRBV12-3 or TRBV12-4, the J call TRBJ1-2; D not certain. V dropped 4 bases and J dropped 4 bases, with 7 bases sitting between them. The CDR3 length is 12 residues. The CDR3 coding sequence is TGTGCCAGCAGTTCGGAGGGCTATGGCTACACCTTC. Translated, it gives CASSSEGYGYTF.

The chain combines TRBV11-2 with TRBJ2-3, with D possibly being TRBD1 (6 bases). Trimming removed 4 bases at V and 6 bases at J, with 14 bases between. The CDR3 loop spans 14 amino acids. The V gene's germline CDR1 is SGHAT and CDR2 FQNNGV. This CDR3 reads CASSSQGLSDTQYF. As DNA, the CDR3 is TGTGCCAGCAGCTCACAGGGATTATCCGATACGCAGTATTTT.

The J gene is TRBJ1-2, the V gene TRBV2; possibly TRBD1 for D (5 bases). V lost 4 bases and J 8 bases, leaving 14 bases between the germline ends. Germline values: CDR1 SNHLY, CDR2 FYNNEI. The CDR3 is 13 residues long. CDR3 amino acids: CASSVRDQGGYTF. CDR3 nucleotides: TGTGCCAGCAGTGTTAGGGATCAGGGAGGCTACACCTTC.

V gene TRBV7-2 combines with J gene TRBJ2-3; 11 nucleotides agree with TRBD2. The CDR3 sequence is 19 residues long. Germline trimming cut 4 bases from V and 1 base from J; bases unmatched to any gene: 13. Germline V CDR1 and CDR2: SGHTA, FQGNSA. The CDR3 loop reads CASSSGVLAGAWGTDTQYF. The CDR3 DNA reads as TGTGCCAGCAGCTCAGGAGTACTAGCGGGGGCATGGGGCACAGATACGCAGTATTTT.

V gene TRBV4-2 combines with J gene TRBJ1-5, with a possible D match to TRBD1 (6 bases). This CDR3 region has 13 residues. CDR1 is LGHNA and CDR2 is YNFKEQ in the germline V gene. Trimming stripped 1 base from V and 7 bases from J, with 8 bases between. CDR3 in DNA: TGTGCCAGCAGCCAAGGAGGACAGCAGCCCCAGCATTTT. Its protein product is CASSQGGQQPQHF.

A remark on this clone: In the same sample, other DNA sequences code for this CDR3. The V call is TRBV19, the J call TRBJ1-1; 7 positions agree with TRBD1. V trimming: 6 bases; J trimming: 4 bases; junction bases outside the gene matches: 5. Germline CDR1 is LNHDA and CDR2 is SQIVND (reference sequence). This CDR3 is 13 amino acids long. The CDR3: CASSRQGSTEAFF. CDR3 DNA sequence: TGTGCCAGTAGCCGACAGGGCAGCACTGAAGCTTTCTTT.

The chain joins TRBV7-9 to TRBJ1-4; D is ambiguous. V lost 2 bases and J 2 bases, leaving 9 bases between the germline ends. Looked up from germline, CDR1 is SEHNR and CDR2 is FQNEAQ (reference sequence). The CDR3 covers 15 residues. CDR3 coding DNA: TGTGCCAGCAGCTTAATGGGCCATACTAATGAAAAACTGTTTTTT. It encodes CASSLMGHTNEKLFF. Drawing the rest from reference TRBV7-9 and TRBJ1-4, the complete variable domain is DTGVSQNPRHKITKRGQNVTFRCDPISEHNRLYWYRQTLGQGPEFLTYFQNEAQLEKSRLLSDRFSAERPKGSFSTLEIQRTEQGDSAMYLCASSLMGHTNEKLFFGSGTQLSVL.

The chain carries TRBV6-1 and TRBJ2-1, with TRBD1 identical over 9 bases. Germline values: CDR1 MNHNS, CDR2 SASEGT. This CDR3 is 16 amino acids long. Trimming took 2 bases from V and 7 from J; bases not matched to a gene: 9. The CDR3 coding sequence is TGTGCCAGCAGTGAATTCAGGGACAGGGTACGAAATGAGCAGTTCTTC. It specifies CASSEFRDRVRNEQFF.

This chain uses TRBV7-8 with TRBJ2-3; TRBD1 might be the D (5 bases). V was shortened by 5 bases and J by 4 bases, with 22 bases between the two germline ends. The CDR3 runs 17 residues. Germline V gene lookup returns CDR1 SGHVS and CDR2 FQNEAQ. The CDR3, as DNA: TGTGCCAGCAGCCACCTCGGGCTAAGCAGGGCCCCAGATACGCAGTATTTT. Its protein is CASSHLGLSRAPDTQYF.

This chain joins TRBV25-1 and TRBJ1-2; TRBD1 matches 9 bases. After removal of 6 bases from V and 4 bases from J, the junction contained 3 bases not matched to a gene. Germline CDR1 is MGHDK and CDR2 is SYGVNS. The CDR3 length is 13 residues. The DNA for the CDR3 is TGTGCCAGCAGGATGACAGGGGGCTATGGCTACACCTTC. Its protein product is CASRMTGGYGYTF.

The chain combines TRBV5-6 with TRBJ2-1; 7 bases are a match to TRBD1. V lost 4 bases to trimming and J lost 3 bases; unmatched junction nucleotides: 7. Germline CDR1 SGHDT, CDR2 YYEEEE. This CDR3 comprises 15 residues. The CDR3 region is CASSEGQRVYNEQFF. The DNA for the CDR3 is TGTGCCAGCAGCGAGGGACAGAGAGTCTACAATGAGCAGTTCTTC.

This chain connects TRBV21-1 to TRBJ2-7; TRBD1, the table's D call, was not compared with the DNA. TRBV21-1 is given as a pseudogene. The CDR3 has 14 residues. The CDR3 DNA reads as TGTGCCAGCAGCGAGGGGGTGGCGGAGTACGAGCAGTACTTC. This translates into CASSEGVAEYEQYF.

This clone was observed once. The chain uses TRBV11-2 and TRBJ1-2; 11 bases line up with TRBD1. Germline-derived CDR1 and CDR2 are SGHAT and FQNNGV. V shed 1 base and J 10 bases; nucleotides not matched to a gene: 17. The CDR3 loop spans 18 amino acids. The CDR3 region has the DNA TGTGCCAGCAGCTTAGCCCCAAGTCCCCTCGGGACAGGGGGAGTCTACACCTTC. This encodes CASSLAPSPLGTGGVYTF.

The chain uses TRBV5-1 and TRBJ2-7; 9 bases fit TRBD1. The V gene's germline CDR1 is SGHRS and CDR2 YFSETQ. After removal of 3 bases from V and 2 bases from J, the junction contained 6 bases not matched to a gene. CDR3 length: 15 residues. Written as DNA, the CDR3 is TGCGCCAGCAGCTGGACGGGACAGGGAACCTACGAGCAGTACTTC. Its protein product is CASSWTGQGTYEQYF.

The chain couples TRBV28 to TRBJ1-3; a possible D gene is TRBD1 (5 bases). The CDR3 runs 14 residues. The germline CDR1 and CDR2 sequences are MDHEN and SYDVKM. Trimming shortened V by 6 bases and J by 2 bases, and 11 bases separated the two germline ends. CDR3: CASSTTVTGNTIYF. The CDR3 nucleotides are TGTGCCAGCAGCACGACAGTTACTGGAAACACCATATATTTT.

In nucleotides, the CDR3 is TGCAGCGCCAGGGGGAACACTGAAGCTTTCTTT. It yields the protein CSARGNTEAFF. V is TRBV29-1 and J is TRBJ1-1; the D gene is possibly TRBD1 (6 bases). V was pared by 7 bases and J by 1 base, with 7 bases between. Looked up from germline, CDR1 is SQVTM and CDR2 is ANQGSEA. The CDR3 has 11 amino acids. The whole variable domain, remainder taken from reference TRBV29-1 and TRBJ1-1, is SAVISQKPSRDICQRGTSLTIQCQVDSQVTMMFWYRQQPGQSLTLIATANQGSEATYESGFVIDKFPISRPNLTFSTLTVSNMSPEDSSIYLCSARGNTEAFFGQGTRLTVV.

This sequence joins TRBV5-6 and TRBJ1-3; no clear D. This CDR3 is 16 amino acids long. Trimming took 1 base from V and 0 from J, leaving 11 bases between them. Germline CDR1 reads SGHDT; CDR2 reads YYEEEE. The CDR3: CASSLRSGSSGNTIYF. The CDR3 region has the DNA TGTGCCAGCAGCTTGCGGTCGGGATCCTCTGGAAACACCATATATTTT.

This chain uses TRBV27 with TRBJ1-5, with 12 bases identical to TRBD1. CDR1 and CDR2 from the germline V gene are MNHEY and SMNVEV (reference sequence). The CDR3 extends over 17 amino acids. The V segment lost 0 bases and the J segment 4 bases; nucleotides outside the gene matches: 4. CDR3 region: CASSLSGGQGANQPQHF. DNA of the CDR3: TGTGCCAGCAGTTTATCGGGGGGACAGGGGGCGAATCAGCCCCAGCATTTT.

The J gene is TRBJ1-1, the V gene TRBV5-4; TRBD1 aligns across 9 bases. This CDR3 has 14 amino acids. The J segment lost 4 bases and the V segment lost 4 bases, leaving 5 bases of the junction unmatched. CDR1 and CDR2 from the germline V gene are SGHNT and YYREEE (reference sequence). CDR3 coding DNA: TGTGCCAGCAGCAGGGGACAGGGATTCACTGAAGCTTTCTTT. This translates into CASSRGQGFTEAFF.

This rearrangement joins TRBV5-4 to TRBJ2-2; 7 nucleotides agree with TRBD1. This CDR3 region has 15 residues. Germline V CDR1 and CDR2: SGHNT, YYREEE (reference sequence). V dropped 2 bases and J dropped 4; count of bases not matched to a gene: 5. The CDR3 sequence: CASSFGDRVTGELFF. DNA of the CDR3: TGTGCCAGCAGCTTCGGTGACAGGGTCACCGGGGAGCTGTTTTTT.